Each of the 20 T cell receptor beta chains below was sequenced from the same sample in a study of neoadjuvant nivolumab and ipilimumab in lung cancer (dated by TCRdb to about 2020). Library preparation employed the immunoSEQ multiplex PCR assay. The table comes from immuneACCESS by way of TCRdb, which keeps in-frame sequences with V and J called. Part of the clones is missing from these tables; in studies checked, under half for an unresolved V gene and the rest for unknown reasons. The sample table contains roughly 9,900 clones; only one count was recorded for about four fifths of them. The top ten clones comprise under 4% of the sample. The intended sense of this specimen's time point label: pretherapy, before neoadjuvant immune checkpoint inhibitors. The sequencing used peripheral blood, collected before neoadjuvant nivolumab, alone or with ipilimumab. Every receptor here comes from an adult with non-small cell lung cancer.

The rearrangement links TRBV4-1 to TRBJ2-5, with D possibly TRBD1 on 5 matching bases. Germline values: CDR1 MGHRA, CDR2 YSYEKL. CDR3 size: 13 residues. V shed 0 bases and J shed 8 bases, with 10 bases lying between them. The CDR3 DNA reads TGCGCCAGCAGCCAAGACAGGGATTTTACCCAGTACTTC. Encoded protein: CASSQDRDFTQYF.

This chain links TRBV7-9 with TRBJ1-2; tentatively, D is TRBD1 (5 bases). Germline CDR1 SEHNR, CDR2 FQNEAQ (reference sequence). The CDR3 length is 15 residues. The V and J ends lost 4 bases and 4 bases respectively, with 16 bases between them. This CDR3 is CASSSKETDFYGYTF. The DNA for the CDR3 is TGTGCCAGCAGCTCAAAAGAGACAGATTTCTATGGCTACACCTTC.

The gene calls are TRBV27 and TRBJ1-2; D unclear. V was cut by 0 bases and J by 5 bases, with 13 bases left in between. The CDR3 has 15 residues. The germline V gene has CDR1 MNHEY and CDR2 SMNVEV (reference sequence). The CDR3 DNA follows: TGTGCCAGCAGTTTATCGAGAAGGGAGAAATATGGCTACACCTTC. Protein: CASSLSRREKYGYTF.

The chain employs TRBV5-1 and TRBJ2-7; D may correspond to TRBD1 or TRBD2 (5 bases each). This CDR3 is built from 14 residues. CDR1 and CDR2 (germline): SGHRS, YFSETQ. The V and J ends lost 0 bases and 3 bases respectively, with 10 bases between them. CDR3 nucleotides: TGCGCCAGCAGCTTGGAGGGACCTCGCTACGAGCAGTACTTC. This gives the protein CASSLEGPRYEQYF.

The chain recombines TRBV5-6 with TRBJ1-2, with TRBD1 identical over 8 bases. CDR3 size: 13 residues. Looked up from germline, CDR1 is SGHDT and CDR2 is YYEEEE. V lost 2 bases, J lost 8 bases, and 5 bases stayed unmatched. The CDR3 loop reads CASSFRQGYGYTF. CDR3 nucleotide sequence: TGTGCCAGCAGCTTCCGACAGGGGTACGGCTACACCTTC.

This sequence joins TRBV7-2 and TRBJ1-5; D remains ambiguous. The CDR3 extends over 14 amino acids. V lost 1 base and J 3 bases, leaving 7 bases between the germline ends. CDR1 and CDR2 (germline): SGHTA, FQGNSA. In DNA form, the CDR3 reads TGTGCCAGCAGCTTAGACAGTTACAATCAGCCCCAGCATTTT. The encoded protein is CASSLDSYNQPQHF.

In this sample, this clone turned up a few times. The J gene is TRBJ2-7, the V gene TRBV2; D not resolved. V was cut by 5 bases and J by 9 bases, with 11 bases left in between. CDR1 and CDR2 (germline): SNHLY, FYNNEI. The CDR3 length is 11 residues. CDR3 loop: CASSTYQRQYF. DNA for the CDR3: TGTGCCAGCAGTACATACCAAAGGCAGTACTTC.

The chain couples TRBV21-1 to TRBJ1-2; the table's D call of TRBD1 was not tested on the DNA. TRBV21-1 is reported as a pseudogene. CDR3 length: 12 amino acids. This CDR3 is CASIRTGDGYTF. The DNA of the CDR3 is TGTGCCAGCATCCGGACAGGGGACGGCTACACCTTC.

This clone was observed a single time. This chain joins TRBV5-1 and TRBJ1-1; possible D gene TRBD1, 5 bases. Trimming cost V 4 bases and J 4 bases, with 14 bases left between them. This CDR3 spans 14 amino acids. Germline CDR1 SGHRS, CDR2 YFSETQ. The CDR3 loop is CASSPPGGRTEAFF. CDR3 bases: TGCGCCAGCAGCCCTCCGGGGGGTCGCACTGAAGCTTTCTTT.

The rearrangement joins TRBV7-2 to TRBJ1-5; D is ambiguous. CDR3 length: 13 amino acids. Germline CDR1 and CDR2: SGHTA and FQGNSA. Trimming cost V 2 bases and J 7 bases, with 9 bases left between them. As DNA, the CDR3 is TGTGCCAGCAGCTTATCCGTAGCCCAGCCCCAGCATTTT. Amino acids: CASSLSVAQPQHF.

The chain is built from TRBV29-1 and TRBJ1-5; TRBD1 agrees at 8 bases. CDR1 and CDR2 (germline): SQVTM, ANQGSEA. V was clipped by 5 bases and J by 4 bases; unmatched bases: 7. CDR3 length equals 14 residues. CDR3 coding DNA: TGCAGCGTTTCCAGGGGGCAGGGAAATCAGCCCCAGCATTTT. It codes for CSVSRGQGNQPQHF.

The CDR3: CASSGSNSYNEQFF. The CDR3, as DNA: TGTGCCAGCAGCGGAAGCAACTCCTACAATGAGCAGTTCTTC. The chain combines TRBV9 with TRBJ2-1; D uncertain. Looked up from germline, CDR1 is SGDLS and CDR2 is YYNGEE. V was trimmed by 3 bases and J by 0 bases, leaving 7 bases between them. This CDR3 is 14 amino acids long. The complete variable domain, with remaining parts taken from reference TRBV9 and TRBJ2-1, reads DSGVTQTPKHLITATGQRVTLRCSPRSGDLSVYWYQQSLDQGLQFLIQYYNGEERAKGNILERFSAQQFPDLHSELNLSSLELGDSALYFCASSGSNSYNEQFFGPGTRLTVL.

The J gene is TRBJ2-7, the V gene TRBV5-1, with no clear D. Trimming cost V 0 bases and J 2 bases, with 12 bases left between them. This CDR3 region has 15 residues. CDR1 SGHRS and CDR2 YFSETQ come from the germline V gene. This chain's CDR3 is CASSLDPGTTYEQYF. The CDR3 DNA sequence: TGCGCCAGCAGCTTGGACCCGGGCACCACCTACGAGCAGTACTTC.

The chain recombines TRBV28 with TRBJ2-5, with TRBD1 matching 7 bases. The CDR3 loop spans 16 amino acids. Germline CDR1 reads MDHEN; CDR2 reads SYDVKM. The ends lost 5 bases at V and 5 bases at J; junction bases unmatched: 14. The CDR3 region is CASSLETGTAGETQYF. Here the CDR3 DNA reads TGTGCCAGCAGTCTTGAAACCGGGACAGCAGGGGAGACCCAGTACTTC. The whole variable domain, remainder taken from reference TRBV28 and TRBJ2-5, is DVKVTQSSRYLVKRTGEKVFLECVQDMDHENMFWYRQDPGLGLRLIYFSYDVKMKEKGDIPEGYSVSREKKERFSLILESASTNQTSMYLCASSLETGTAGETQYFGPGTRLLVL.

The rearrangement joins TRBV18 to TRBJ2-7; TRBD2 matches 7 bases. The CDR3 is 13 residues long. V shed 4 bases, J shed 7 bases, and the junction held 7 bases outside the gene matches. Germline assignment: CDR1 KGHSH and CDR2 LQKENI. CDR3 protein: CASSRTSGWEQYF. In DNA, the CDR3 is TGTGCCAGCTCACGGACTAGTGGGTGGGAGCAGTACTTC.

This chain joins TRBV5-1 and TRBJ2-3; 10 bases map to TRBD2. The CDR3 length is 14 residues. J gave up 1 base and V 9 bases, and 5 bases lay outside the gene matches. Germline V gene data show CDR1 as SGHRS and CDR2 as YFSETQ. In DNA, the CDR3 is TGCGCCACCAGAGGGACTAGCGGCACAGATACGCAGTATTTT. Translating gives CATRGTSGTDTQYF.

V gene TRBV5-5 combines with J gene TRBJ2-5; TRBD1 might be the D (5 bases). This CDR3 contains 16 residues. Germline CDR1 SGHKS, CDR2 YYEKEE (reference sequence). Trimming removed 7 bases at V and 5 bases at J, with 24 bases between. The CDR3 region is CASVGRESLASETQYF. CDR3 DNA: TGTGCCAGCGTGGGCAGGGAAAGCTTAGCTTCGGAGACCCAGTACTTC.

This clone has more than one count but fewer than ten. The CDR3: CASSLRTGWGEQYF. The CDR3 nucleotides are TGTGCCAGCAGTTTACGGACAGGGTGGGGCGAGCAGTACTTC. The chain couples TRBV28 to TRBJ2-7; 8 bases line up with TRBD1. The CDR3 has 14 residues. Germline V lookup: CDR1 MDHEN, CDR2 SYDVKM. The ends lost 2 bases at V and 6 bases at J; junction bases unmatched: 6.

This chain links TRBV25-1 with TRBJ2-2; the D gene is possibly TRBD1 (5 bases). V was trimmed by 1 base and J by 9 bases, leaving 12 bases between them. This CDR3 has 14 residues. CDR1 is MGHDK and CDR2 is SYGVNS in the germline V gene. This CDR3 reads CASSEFSTGRELFF. Written as DNA, the CDR3 is TGTGCCAGCAGTGAATTCAGTACAGGCAGGGAGCTGTTTTTT.

The rearrangement uses TRBV6-1 and TRBJ2-2; 8 bases are a match to TRBD2. The V gene end was trimmed by 8 bases and the J gene end by 5 bases; junction bases not matched to a gene: 7. The CDR3 has 14 amino acids. CDR1 MNHNS and CDR2 SASEGT come from the germline V gene. In DNA, the CDR3 is TGTGCCAGCTCCGGGACTAGAGATACCGGGGAGCTGTTTTTT. As protein: CASSGTRDTGELFF.